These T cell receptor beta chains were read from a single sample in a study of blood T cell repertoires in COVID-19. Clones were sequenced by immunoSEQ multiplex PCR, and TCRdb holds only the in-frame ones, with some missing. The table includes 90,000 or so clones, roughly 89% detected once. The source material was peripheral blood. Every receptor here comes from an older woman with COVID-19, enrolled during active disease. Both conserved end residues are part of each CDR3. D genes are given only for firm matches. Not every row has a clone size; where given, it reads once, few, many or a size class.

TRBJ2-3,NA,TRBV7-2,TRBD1,CASSARQGTDTQYF,TGTGCCAGCAGCGCCAGACAGGGGACAGATACGCAGTATTTT
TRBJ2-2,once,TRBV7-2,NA,CASSLALTTGGNTGELFF,TGTGCCAGCAGCTTAGCGCTCACAACCGGGGGAAACACCGGGGAGCTGTTTTTT
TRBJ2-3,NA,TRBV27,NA,CASSHRGISTDTQYF,TGTGCCAGCAGTCATCGCGGGATTAGCACAGATACGCAGTATTTT
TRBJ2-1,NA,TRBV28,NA,CASSNTGPGFF,TGTGCCAGCAGCAATACAGGTCCCGGCTTCTTC
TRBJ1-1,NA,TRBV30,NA,CAWTEGHTEAFF,TGTGCCTGGACCGAGGGTCACACTGAAGCTTTCTTT
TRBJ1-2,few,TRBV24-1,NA,CATSDTAGLRYTF,TGTGCCACCAGTGATACGGCAGGGTTGCGCTACACCTTC
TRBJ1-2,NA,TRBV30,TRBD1,CAWSVLGPGGSNGYTF,TGTGCCTGGAGTGTACTTGGGCCAGGGGGATCCAATGGCTACACCTTC
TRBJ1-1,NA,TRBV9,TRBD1,CASSFLTGLNTEAFF,TGTGCCAGCAGCTTTTTGACAGGGTTGAACACTGAAGCTTTCTTT
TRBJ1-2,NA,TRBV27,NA,CASSPQTGYGYTF,TGTGCCAGCAGTCCCCAGACAGGCTATGGCTACACCTTC
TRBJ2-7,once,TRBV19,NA,CASSEGRGDEQYF,TGTGCCAGTAGTGAGGGCAGGGGGGACGAGCAGTACTTC
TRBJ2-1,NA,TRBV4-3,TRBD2,CASSQVTGGPGDEQFF,TGCGCCAGCAGCCAAGTAACGGGGGGGCCAGGTGATGAGCAGTTCTTC
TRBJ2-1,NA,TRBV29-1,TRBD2,CSFRTSGGKGEQFF,TGCAGCTTTCGGACTAGCGGGGGGAAGGGTGAGCAGTTCTTC
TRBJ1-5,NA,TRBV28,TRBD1,CASNAGGQPQHF,TGTGCCAGCAACGCAGGGGGACAGCCCCAGCATTTT
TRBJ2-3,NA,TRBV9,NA,CASSGRAFLSDTQYF,TGTGCCAGCAGCGGAAGAGCGTTCCTCTCTGATACGCAGTATTTT
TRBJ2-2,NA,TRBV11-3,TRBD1,CASSTGQGSGELFF,TGTGCCAGCAGCACAGGACAGGGGTCCGGGGAGCTGTTTTTT
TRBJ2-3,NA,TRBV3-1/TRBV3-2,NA,CASSQVESTQYF,TGTGCCAGCAGCCAAGTAGAGAGTACGCAGTATTTT
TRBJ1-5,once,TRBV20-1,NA,CSAARNQPQHF,TGCAGTGCTGCGCGCAATCAGCCCCAGCATTTT
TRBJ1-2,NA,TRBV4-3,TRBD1,CASSQVEGARGYTF,TGCGCCAGCAGCCAAGTGGAGGGGGCGAGGGGCTACACCTTC
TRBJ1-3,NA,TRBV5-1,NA,CASSSSYVRGNSGNTIYF,TGCGCCAGCAGCTCGAGCTACGTCAGGGGAAACTCTGGAAACACCATATATTTT
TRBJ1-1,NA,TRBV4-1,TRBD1,CASSLGGFGMNTEAFF,TGCGCCAGCAGCTTAGGGGGCTTCGGGATGAACACTGAAGCTTTCTTT
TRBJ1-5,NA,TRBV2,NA,CASRATWDQPQHF,TGTGCCAGCAGGGCGACTTGGGATCAGCCCCAGCATTTT
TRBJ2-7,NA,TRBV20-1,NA,CSASGASYEQYF,TGCAGTGCCAGTGGGGCCTCCTACGAGCAGTACTTC
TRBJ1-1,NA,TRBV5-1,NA,CASSLVWQDEAFF,TGCGCCAGCAGCTTGGTGTGGCAGGATGAAGCTTTCTTT
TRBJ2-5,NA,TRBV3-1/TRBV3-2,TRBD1,CASSPRRRIRGPTSQETQYF,TGTGCCAGCAGCCCCAGGAGACGGATCAGGGGGCCAACCAGCCAAGAGACCCAGTACTTC
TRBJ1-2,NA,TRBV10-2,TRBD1,CASSRDREGNYGYTF,TGCGCCAGCAGTAGGGACAGGGAGGGCAACTATGGCTACACCTTC
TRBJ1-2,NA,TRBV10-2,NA,CASSDSYGYTF,TGCGCCAGCAGCGACTCCTATGGCTACACCTTC
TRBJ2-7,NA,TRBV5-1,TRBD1,CASSPGGPYEQYF,TGCGCCAGCAGCCCAGGGGGACCCTACGAGCAGTACTTC
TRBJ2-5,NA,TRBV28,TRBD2,CASGAGGLWETQYF,TGTGCCAGCGGGGCGGGGGGACTGTGGGAGACCCAGTACTTC
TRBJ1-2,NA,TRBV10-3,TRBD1,CAIGGGGSPGYTF,TGTGCCATCGGAGGAGGGGGCTCCCCCGGCTACACCTTC
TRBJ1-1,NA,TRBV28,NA,CASSFTGFNTEAFF,TGTGCCAGCAGTTTTACAGGGTTCAACACTGAAGCTTTCTTT
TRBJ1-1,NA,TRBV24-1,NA,CATSTDMNTEAFF,TGTGCCACCAGTACAGACATGAACACTGAAGCTTTCTTT
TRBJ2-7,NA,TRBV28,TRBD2,CASKRGGASYEQYF,TGTGCCAGCAAGCGCGGGGGGGCCTCCTACGAGCAGTACTTC
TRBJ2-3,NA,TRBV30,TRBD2,CAWSVLGGLADTQYF,TGTGCCTGGAGTGTACTCGGGGGGTTGGCAGATACGCAGTATTTT
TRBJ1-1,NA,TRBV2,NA,CASSLGVSTEAFF,TGTGCCAGCTCCTTAGGGGTGAGTACTGAAGCTTTCTTT
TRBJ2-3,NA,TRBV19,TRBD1,CASSQRGASTGGDTQYF,TGTGCCAGTAGTCAAAGGGGGGCTAGCACAGGGGGAGATACGCAGTATTTT
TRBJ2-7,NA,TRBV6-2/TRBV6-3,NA,CASSSRTGFGEQYF,TGTGCCAGCAGTTCACGGACGGGGTTCGGGGAGCAGTACTTC
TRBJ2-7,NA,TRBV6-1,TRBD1,CASSEAATGGMYEQYF,TGTGCCAGCAGTGAAGCCGCGACAGGGGGCATGTACGAGCAGTACTTC
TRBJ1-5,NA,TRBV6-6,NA,CASSYWTDKRNQPQHF,TGTGCCAGCAGTTACTGGACAGACAAACGCAATCAGCCCCAGCATTTT
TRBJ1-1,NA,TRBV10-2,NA,CASSDRAGEYTEAFF,TGCGCCAGCAGTGATAGGGCAGGGGAATATACTGAAGCTTTCTTT
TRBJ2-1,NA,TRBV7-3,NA,CASSPYGANEQFF,TGTGCCAGCAGCCCATACGGAGCGAATGAGCAGTTCTTC